The next 22 T cell receptor beta chains were all read from a single sample in a study of OX40 agonist ivuxolimab in advanced cancers. The protocol was immunoSEQ multiplex PCR, while the TCRdb copy is restricted to in-frame clones and leaves out a portion. The repertoire holds tens of thousands of clones, with roughly 91% as singletons. The specimen was CD4+ or CD8+ T cells sorted from blood, collected in a trial of the OX40 agonist ivuxolimab. The source is an adult with an advanced solid tumor such as melanoma, head and neck, liver or kidney cancer.

This clone occurred once. This chain uses TRBV9 with TRBJ2-2; D could derive from TRBD1 or TRBD2 (5 bases each). V was cut by 0 bases and J by 3 bases, with 9 bases left in between. Germline V gives CDR1 SGDLS, CDR2 YYNGEE. The CDR3 totals 15 residues. The CDR3, as DNA: TGTGCCAGCAGCGTAGAGAGGGGATACACCGGGGAGCTGTTTTTT. It is translated as CASSVERGYTGELFF.

This chain joins TRBV6-6 and TRBJ2-5; 7 bases fit TRBD1. Germline trimming cut 2 bases from V and 4 bases from J; bases unmatched to any gene: 1. Germline CDR1 MNHNY, CDR2 SVGAGI (reference sequence). The CDR3 covers 13 residues. CDR3 DNA sequence: TGTGCCAGCAGTTACAACAGGGGAGAGACCCAGTACTTC. Protein product: CASSYNRGETQYF.

The genes are TRBV7-7 and TRBJ2-5, with 7 bases aligning to TRBD1. Germline lookup yields CDR1 SSHAT and CDR2 FNYEAQ (reference sequence). The CDR3 length is 15 residues. With 4 bases clipped from V and 4 bases from J, the junction kept 9 bases outside the gene matches. CDR3 amino acids: CASSSRQGSGETQYF. CDR3 sequence (DNA): TGTGCCAGCAGCTCCCGACAGGGTAGTGGAGAGACCCAGTACTTC.

The gene calls are TRBV7-9 and TRBJ1-2; maybe TRBD1 (5 bases). Germline V gene lookup returns CDR1 SEHNR and CDR2 FQNEAQ (reference sequence). There are 14 residues in the CDR3. Trimming took 5 bases from V and 6 from J, leaving 16 bases between them. CDR3 region: CASSPPGGVDGYTF. The CDR3 DNA sequence: TGTGCCAGCAGCCCCCCGGGGGGGGTTGATGGCTACACCTTC.

V is TRBV5-1 and J is TRBJ2-3; no clear D gene. V lost 7 bases and J 5 bases, leaving 8 bases between the germline ends. The CDR3 has 11 residues. Germline CDR1 and CDR2: SGHRS and YFSETQ. The CDR3 nucleotides read TGCGCCAGCGCCGGAGTAGATACGCAGTATTTT. It translates to CASAGVDTQYF.

Concerning this clone itself: One junction end does not reproduce the germline sequence, and a read error may be involved. V and J are TRBV7-9 and TRBJ2-7; D perhaps matches TRBD1 (5 bases). The CDR3 is made up of 12 amino acids. Germline CDR1 and CDR2: SEHNR and FQNEAQ (reference sequence). The CDR3 here is CASSPSTGHEIF. In DNA, the CDR3 is TGTGCCAGCAGCCCCTCAACAGGACACGAGATCTTC.

The rearrangement links TRBV4-1 to TRBJ2-1; maybe TRBD1 (6 bases). Germline V CDR1 and CDR2: MGHRA, YSYEKL. V was pared by 3 bases and J by 8 bases, with 14 bases between. There are 14 residues in the CDR3. The CDR3 DNA sequence: TGCGCCAGCAGCCATAAGACAGGATCGGATGAGCAGTTCTTC. Residues: CASSHKTGSDEQFF.

This chain links TRBV12-5 with TRBJ1-2; unclear D gene. V lost 2 bases, J lost 5 bases, and 12 bases lay in between. This CDR3 contains 14 residues. CDR1 and CDR2 from the germline V gene are LGHNT and FRNRAP. The CDR3 spells CASGLLRGGYGYTF. CDR3 in DNA: TGTGCTAGTGGTTTGTTGAGAGGAGGGTATGGCTACACCTTC.

This chain joins TRBV7-3 and TRBJ1-2; D not resolved. Trimming took off 2 bases at V and 13 bases at J, with 17 bases between the two ends. There are 13 residues in the CDR3. Germline V gives CDR1 SGHTA, CDR2 FQGTGA. The CDR3 is CASSLGSRLMCTF. In DNA form, the CDR3 reads TGTGCCAGCAGCTTAGGGTCCCGCCTGATGTGCACCTTC. Full variable domain (outside the CDR3, taken from reference TRBV7-3 and TRBJ1-2): GAGVSQTPSNKVTEKGKYVELRCDPISGHTALYWYRQSLGQGPEFLIYFQGTGAADDSGLPNDRFFAVRPEGSVSTLKIQRTERGDSAVYLCASSLGSRLMCTFGSGTRLTVV.

This clone showed up just a few times. V is TRBV6-5 and J is TRBJ1-2; D is possibly TRBD1 (5 bases). Between the trimmed V and J ends, which lost 6 bases and 2 bases, there was a span of 13 bases. CDR1 is MNHEY and CDR2 is SVGAGI in the germline V gene. There are 14 residues in the CDR3. In nucleotides, the CDR3 is TGTGCCAGCAGGCCCGGTACAGGCAACTATGGCTACACCTTC. Translating it yields CASRPGTGNYGYTF.

V is TRBV7-6 and J is TRBJ2-5; unclear D gene. The ends were cut back, 1 base at V and 7 bases at J, with 4 bases in the middle. Germline CDR1 SGHVS, CDR2 FNYEAQ. The CDR3 spans 11 residues. The CDR3 sequence: CASSLDVTQYF. CDR3 sequence (DNA): TGTGCCAGCAGCTTAGATGTGACCCAGTACTTC.

This clone appeared once. The chain has TRBV27 and TRBJ1-3; no reliable D call. CDR3 length equals 13 residues. Germline loops: CDR1 MNHEY, CDR2 SMNVEV (reference sequence). Trimming removed 5 bases at V and 2 bases at J, with 7 bases between. In DNA form, the CDR3 reads TGTGCCAGCAGTGTGGCAACTGGAAACACCATATATTTT. It is translated as CASSVATGNTIYF.

The chain carries TRBV9 and TRBJ2-1; 9 bases fit TRBD1. The CDR3 sequence is 14 residues long. V gave up 3 bases and J gave up 7 bases; unmatched junction bases: 5. Germline CDR1 SGDLS, CDR2 YYNGEE. This chain's CDR3 is CASSDGTGRNEQFF. The CDR3 DNA is TGTGCCAGCAGCGATGGGACAGGGAGGAATGAGCAGTTCTTC.

The chain has TRBV9 and TRBJ1-3, with D maybe TRBD1 (5 bases). V lost 0 bases to trimming and J lost 7 bases, with 14 bases between them. The germline gives CDR1 SGDLS, CDR2 YYNGEE. This CDR3 comprises 15 residues. The CDR3 is CASSVAGGPGNTIYF. CDR3 nucleotide sequence: TGTGCCAGCAGCGTAGCGGGGGGACCGGGCAACACCATATATTTT.

The rearrangement joins TRBV2 to TRBJ1-4, with D perhaps matching TRBD1 (6 bases). The germline V gene has CDR1 SNHLY and CDR2 FYNNEI. This CDR3 is 16 amino acids long. V lost 5 bases to trimming and J lost 0 bases, with 13 bases between them. The CDR3 bases are TGTGCCAGCAGTCCGGGACACCAGGCAACTAATGAAAAACTGTTTTTT. Translated, it gives CASSPGHQATNEKLFF.

The chain is built from TRBV7-9 and TRBJ1-1; no clear D gene. This CDR3 spans 13 amino acids. Per the germline V gene, CDR1 is SEHNR and CDR2 is FQNEAQ (reference sequence). Trimming took 4 bases from V and 0 from J, leaving 6 bases between them. CDR3 residues: CASSSTMNTEAFF. The CDR3 DNA is TGTGCCAGCAGCTCCACGATGAACACTGAAGCTTTCTTT.

This clone was seen more than once but under ten times. This chain links TRBV4-1 with TRBJ1-2; the D gene is possibly TRBD1 (5 bases). The CDR3 spans 14 residues. Germline lookup yields CDR1 MGHRA and CDR2 YSYEKL. V lost 5 bases and J 2 bases, leaving 12 bases between the germline ends. CDR3 in DNA: TGCGCCAGCAGCGGGGACGGTAAGAACTATGGCTACACCTTC. Protein product: CASSGDGKNYGYTF.

The chain uses TRBV18 and TRBJ1-1, with D maybe TRBD1 (5 bases). Germline V gene lookup returns CDR1 KGHSH and CDR2 LQKENI. The CDR3 runs to 14 residues. The ends were cut back, 1 base at V and 3 bases at J, with 9 bases in the middle. CDR3 coding DNA: TGTGCCAGCTCACCACTCAGGGTGGACACTGAAGCTTTCTTT. Amino acid sequence: CASSPLRVDTEAFF.

This rearrangement joins TRBV6-5 to TRBJ2-3; D is uncertain. CDR1 is MNHEY and CDR2 is SVGAGI in the germline V gene. The CDR3 has 13 amino acids. V gave up 6 bases and J gave up 4 bases, with 11 bases separating them. The DNA of the CDR3 is TGTGCCAGCAGCCACTCCACCGCAGATACGCAGTATTTT. It is translated as CASSHSTADTQYF.

V and J are TRBV9 and TRBJ2-7, with no clear D. Trimming took 4 bases from V and 0 from J, leaving 2 bases between them. Germline V gene data show CDR1 as SGDLS and CDR2 as YYNGEE. The CDR3 extends over 11 amino acids. The CDR3 bases are TGTGCCAGCAGCTCCTCCTACGAGCAGTACTTC. Protein sequence: CASSSSYEQYF.

The rearrangement links TRBV11-2 to TRBJ2-7; 7 bases align to TRBD2. This CDR3 has 13 amino acids. CDR1 is SGHAT and CDR2 is FQNNGV in the germline V gene. The V gene end was trimmed by 1 base and the J gene end by 6 bases; junction bases not matched to a gene: 3. CDR3 in amino acids: CASSLGGGSEQYF. CDR3 coding DNA: TGTGCCAGCAGCTTAGGGGGGGGTAGCGAGCAGTACTTC. The full variable domain, its missing parts supplied by reference TRBV11-2 and TRBJ2-7, is EAGVAQSPRYKIIEKRQSVAFWCNPISGHATLYWYQQILGQGPKLLIQFQNNGVVDDSQLPKDRFSAERLKGVDSTLKIQPAKLEDSAVYLCASSLGGGSEQYFGPGTRLTVT.

By share, this clone counts as medium-sized (0.01 to 0.1%). This chain links TRBV27 with TRBJ2-1, with D possibly matching TRBD1 (5 bases). CDR3 length: 14 amino acids. The V end was cut by 4 bases, the J end by 7 bases, with 14 bases between. Germline CDR1 is MNHEY and CDR2 is SMNVEV (reference sequence). The CDR3 reads CASSYLGLENEQFF. CDR3 in DNA: TGTGCCAGCAGTTATCTGGGGCTGGAAAATGAGCAGTTCTTC.